This is a list of T cell receptor beta chains from one sample in a study of T-cell memory formation after mild COVID-19. MiXCR, applied by TCRdb to the 5' RACE reads, yields one record per CDR3 protein. The sample holds 450,000 or so distinct CDR3 sequences; around 27% are singletons and the top ten take around 13%. Sequenced sample: PBMCs or a T cell subset sorted from them (not recorded which). Receptors were obtained from an adult woman who had mild COVID-19 (a few samples of this study predate the infection). Cell type and time point are not known. Each CDR3 is given with its conserved first and last residue. A D gene is named only where the DNA matches it firmly. Rows may omit the clone size; those that give it use once, few, many or a size class.

d_call j_call v_call clone_size cdr3_aa cdr3_nt
. TRBJ1-5 TRBV9 . CASSVAPEGNQPQHF TGTGCCAGCAGCGTAGCTCCGGAAGGAAATCAGCCCCAGCATTTT
TRBD1 TRBJ1-2 TRBV7-8 . CASSFLHRGGDYGYTF TGTGCCAGCAGCTTCCTACACAGGGGTGGGGACTATGGCTACACCTTC
. TRBJ1-3 TRBV25-1 few CASRGVSGNTIYF TGTGCCAGCAGAGGGGTCTCTGGAAACACCATATATTTT
. TRBJ2-7 TRBV6-5 . CASSADSSSYEQYF TGTGCCAGCAGTGCGGACAGCAGCTCCTACGAGCAGTACTTC
. TRBJ1-6 TRBV30 . CAWGITGSPLHF TGTGCCTGGGGGATTACAGGGTCACCCCTCCACTTT
. TRBJ1-5 TRBV19 few CASSIVGTPNQPQHF TGTGCCAGTAGTATAGTGGGCACCCCCAATCAGCCCCAGCATTTT
. TRBJ2-7 TRBV20-1 few CSASAGTRGGEQYF TGCAGTGCGTCCGCCGGGACCCGCGGCGGCGAGCAGTACTTC
TRBD2 TRBJ2-3 TRBV6-6 few CASSYPSLADTDTQYF TGTGCCAGCAGTTACCCATCACTAGCGGACACAGATACGCAGTATTTT
. TRBJ2-3 TRBV9 . CASSVDGGGAGDTQYF TGTGCCAGCAGCGTAGACGGAGGGGGGGCTGGAGATACGCAGTATTTT
. TRBJ2-5 TRBV9 few CASSVATALQETQYF TGTGCCAGCAGCGTAGCAACAGCGTTACAAGAGACCCAGTACTTC
. TRBJ1-2 TRBV5-6 few CASAGGFGYTF TGTGCCAGCGCGGGGGGATTCGGCTACACCTTC
. TRBJ1-2 TRBV29-1 . CSVGNTPGYTF TGCAGCGTTGGGAACACTCCTGGCTACACCTTC
. TRBJ2-2 TRBV7-2 . CASSFQRSNTGELFF TGTGCCAGCAGCTTTCAGAGATCGAACACCGGGGAGCTGTTTTTT
. TRBJ2-1 TRBV6-8 few CASSPNGPLSSYNEQFF TGTGCCAGCAGTCCAAATGGGCCGCTAAGCTCCTACAATGAGCAGTTCTTC
. TRBJ1-3 TRBV7-6 . CASSQRRGIGTIYF TGTGCCAGCAGCCAAAGGCGAGGGATTGGCACCATATATTTT
. TRBJ1-2 TRBV29-1 . CSVPETAPLFGGYTF TGCAGCGTGCCTGAGACAGCCCCGTTGTTCGGTGGCTACACCTTC
TRBD2 TRBJ2-1 TRBV9 few CASSVELAGELGEQFF TGTGCCAGCAGCGTAGAGCTAGCGGGGGAGCTAGGTGAGCAGTTCTTC
TRBD2 TRBJ2-1 TRBV20-1 . CSARAETSGGAPYNEQFF TGCAGTGCTAGGGCCGAGACTAGCGGGGGGGCCCCCTACAATGAGCAGTTCTTC
. TRBJ2-1 TRBV7-2 . CASILDPQRPYNEQFF TGTGCCAGCATCCTAGACCCGCAGAGACCCTACAATGAGCAGTTCTTC
TRBD2 TRBJ2-1 TRBV24-1 . CATSDFGTRLGGNEQFF TGTGCCACCAGTGATTTTGGGACTAGGCTGGGGGGTAATGAGCAGTTCTTC
. TRBJ1-5 TRBV5-1 . CASSLVPGRNQPQHF TGCGCCAGCAGCTTGGTGCCAGGACGCAATCAGCCCCAGCATTTT
. TRBJ2-1 TRBV7-9 . CASSPWGQGWDF TGTGCCAGCAGCCCTTGGGGGCAGGGATGGGACTTC
. TRBJ2-1 TRBV6-5 . CASSYRIGGAGDEQFF TGTGCCAGCAGTTACCGCATCGGCGGGGCTGGGGATGAGCAGTTCTTC
TRBD2 TRBJ2-7 TRBV20-1 . CSARLADHEQYF TGCAGTGCTAGACTAGCGGACCACGAGCAGTACTTC